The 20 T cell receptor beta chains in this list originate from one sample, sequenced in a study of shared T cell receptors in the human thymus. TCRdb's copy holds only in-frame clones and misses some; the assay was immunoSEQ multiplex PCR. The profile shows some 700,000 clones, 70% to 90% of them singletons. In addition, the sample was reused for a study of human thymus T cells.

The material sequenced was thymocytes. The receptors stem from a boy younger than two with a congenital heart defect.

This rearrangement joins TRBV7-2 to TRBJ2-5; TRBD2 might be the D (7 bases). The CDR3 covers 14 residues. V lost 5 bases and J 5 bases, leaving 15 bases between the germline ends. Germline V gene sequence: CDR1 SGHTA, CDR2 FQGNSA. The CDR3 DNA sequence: TGTGCCAGCAGCGAGAGGGAGGGGGGGGAGACCCAGTACTTC. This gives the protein CASSEREGGETQYF.

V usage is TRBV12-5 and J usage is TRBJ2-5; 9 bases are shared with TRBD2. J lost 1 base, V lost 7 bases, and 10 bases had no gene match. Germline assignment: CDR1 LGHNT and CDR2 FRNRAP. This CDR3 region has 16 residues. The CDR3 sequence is CASASTASGVQETQYF. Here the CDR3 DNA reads TGTGCTAGTGCTTCTACGGCTAGCGGGGTCCAAGAGACCCAGTACTTC.

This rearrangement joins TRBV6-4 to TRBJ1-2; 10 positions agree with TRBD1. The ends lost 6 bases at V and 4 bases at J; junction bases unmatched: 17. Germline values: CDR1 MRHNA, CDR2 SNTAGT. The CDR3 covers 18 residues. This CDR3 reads CASSVGQGVMLVFYGYTF. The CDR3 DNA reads TGTGCCAGCAGCGTCGGACAGGGGGTTATGTTGGTCTTCTATGGCTACACCTTC.

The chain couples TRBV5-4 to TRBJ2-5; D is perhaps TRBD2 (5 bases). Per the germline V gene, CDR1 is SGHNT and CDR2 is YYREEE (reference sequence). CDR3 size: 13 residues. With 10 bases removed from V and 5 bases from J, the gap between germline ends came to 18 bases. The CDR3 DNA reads TGTGCCTCCACGTTGGAGGCCGGGGAGACCCAGTACTTC. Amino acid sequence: CASTLEAGETQYF.

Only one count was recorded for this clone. CDR3 residues: CASSGLGSGTSGRETQYF. DNA for the CDR3: TGTGCCAGCAGTGGGTTGGGGTCCGGGACTAGCGGGAGAGAGACCCAGTACTTC. This chain uses TRBV2 with TRBJ2-5; TRBD2 aligns across 14 bases. V shed 4 bases and J 4 bases; nucleotides not matched to a gene: 11. The CDR3 loop spans 18 amino acids. Germline V gives CDR1 SNHLY, CDR2 FYNNEI.

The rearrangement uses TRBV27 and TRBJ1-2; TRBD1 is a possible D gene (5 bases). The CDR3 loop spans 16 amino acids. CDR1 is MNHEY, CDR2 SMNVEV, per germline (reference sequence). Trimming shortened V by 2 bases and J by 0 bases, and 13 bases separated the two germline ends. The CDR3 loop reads CASSLTPDTANYGYTF. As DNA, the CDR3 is TGTGCCAGCAGTTTAACCCCGGACACAGCTAACTATGGCTACACCTTC.

CDR3 loop: CASSKTGRFSNQPQHF. CDR3 DNA: TGTGCCAGCAGTAAGACAGGGAGATTCAGCAATCAGCCCCAGCATTTT. This chain uses TRBV27 with TRBJ1-5; the match to TRBD1 covers 7 bases. J lost 1 base, V lost 5 bases, and 8 bases had no gene match. The germline gives CDR1 MNHEY, CDR2 SMNVEV (reference sequence). The CDR3 has 16 residues.

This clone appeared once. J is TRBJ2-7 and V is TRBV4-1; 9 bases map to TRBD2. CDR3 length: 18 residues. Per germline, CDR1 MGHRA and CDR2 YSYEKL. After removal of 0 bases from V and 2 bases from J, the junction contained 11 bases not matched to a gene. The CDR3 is CASSQDPTGAGGTYEQYF. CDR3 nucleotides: TGCGCCAGCAGCCAAGACCCGACTGGAGCGGGAGGTACCTACGAGCAGTACTTC.

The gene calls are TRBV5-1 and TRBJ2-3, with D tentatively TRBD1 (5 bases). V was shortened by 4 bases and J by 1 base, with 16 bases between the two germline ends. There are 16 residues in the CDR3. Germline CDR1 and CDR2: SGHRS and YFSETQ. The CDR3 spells CASSRGPGGGTDTQYF. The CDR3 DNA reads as TGCGCCAGCAGCAGGGGCCCAGGTGGGGGCACAGATACGCAGTATTTT.

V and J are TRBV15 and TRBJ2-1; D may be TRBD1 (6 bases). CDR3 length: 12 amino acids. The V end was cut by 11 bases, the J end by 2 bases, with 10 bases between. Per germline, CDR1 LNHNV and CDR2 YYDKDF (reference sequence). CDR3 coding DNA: TGTGCCGGGGGCCCCACCTACAATGAGCAGTTCTTC. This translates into CAGGPTYNEQFF.

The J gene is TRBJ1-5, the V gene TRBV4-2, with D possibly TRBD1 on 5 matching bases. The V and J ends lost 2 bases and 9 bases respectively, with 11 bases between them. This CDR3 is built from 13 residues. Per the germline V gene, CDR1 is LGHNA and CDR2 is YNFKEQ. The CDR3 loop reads CASSQTWRGPQHF. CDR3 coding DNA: TGTGCCAGCAGCCAAACTTGGAGGGGGCCCCAGCATTTT.

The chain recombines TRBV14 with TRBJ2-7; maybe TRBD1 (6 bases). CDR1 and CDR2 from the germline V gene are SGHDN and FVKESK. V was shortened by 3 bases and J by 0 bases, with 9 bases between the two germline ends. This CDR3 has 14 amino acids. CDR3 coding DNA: TGTGCCAGCAGCCATGGGGGCGGCTCCTACGAGCAGTACTTC. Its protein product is CASSHGGGSYEQYF.

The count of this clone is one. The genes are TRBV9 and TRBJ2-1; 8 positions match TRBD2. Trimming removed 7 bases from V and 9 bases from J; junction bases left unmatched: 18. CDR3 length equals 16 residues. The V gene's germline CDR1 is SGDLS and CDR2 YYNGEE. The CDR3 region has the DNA TGTGCCAGCGGAGTGAGGGAGGTCTCCCTAGCGGGTGAGCAGTTCTTC. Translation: CASGVREVSLAGEQFF.

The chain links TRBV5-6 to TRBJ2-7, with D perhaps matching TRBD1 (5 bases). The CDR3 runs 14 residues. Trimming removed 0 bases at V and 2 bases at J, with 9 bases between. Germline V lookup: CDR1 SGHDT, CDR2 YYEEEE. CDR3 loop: CASSLDRRTYEQYF. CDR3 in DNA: TGTGCCAGCAGCTTGGACAGGAGAACCTACGAGCAGTACTTC.

The CDR3 coding sequence is TGTGCCAGCAGTTCCCCCAGGGGTGAAAAACTGTTTTTT. It specifies CASSSPRGEKLFF. The chain employs TRBV27 and TRBJ1-4; D perhaps matches TRBD1 (6 bases). Germline CDR1 is MNHEY and CDR2 is SMNVEV (reference sequence). The CDR3 loop spans 13 amino acids. Trimming left V 4 bases short and J 7 bases short, with 10 bases between.

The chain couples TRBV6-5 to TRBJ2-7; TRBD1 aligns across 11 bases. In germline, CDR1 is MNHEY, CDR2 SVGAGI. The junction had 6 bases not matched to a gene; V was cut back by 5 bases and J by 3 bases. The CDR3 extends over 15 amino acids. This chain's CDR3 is CASSRGTGGFYEQYF. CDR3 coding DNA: TGTGCCAGCAGTAGAGGGACAGGGGGATTCTACGAGCAGTACTTC.

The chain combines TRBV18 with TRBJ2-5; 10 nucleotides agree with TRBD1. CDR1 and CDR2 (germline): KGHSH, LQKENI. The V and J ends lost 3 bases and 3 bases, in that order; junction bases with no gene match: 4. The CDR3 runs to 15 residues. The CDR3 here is CASSPTGTGEETQYF. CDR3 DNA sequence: TGTGCCAGCTCACCGACCGGGACAGGGGAAGAGACCCAGTACTTC.

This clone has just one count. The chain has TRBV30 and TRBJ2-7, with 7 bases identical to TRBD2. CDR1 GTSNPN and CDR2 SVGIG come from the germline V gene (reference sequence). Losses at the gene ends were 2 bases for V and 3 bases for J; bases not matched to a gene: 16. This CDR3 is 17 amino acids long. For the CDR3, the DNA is TGTGCCTGGAGTACCTCCCTCACTAGCGAGGAGAGCTACGAGCAGTACTTC. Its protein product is CAWSTSLTSEESYEQYF. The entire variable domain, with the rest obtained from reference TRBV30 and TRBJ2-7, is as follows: SQTIHQWPATLVQPVGSPLSLECTVEGTSNPNLYWYRQAAGRGLQLLFYSVGIGQISSEVPQNLSASRPQDRQFILSSKKLLLSDSGFYLCAWSTSLTSEESYEQYFGPGTRLTVT.

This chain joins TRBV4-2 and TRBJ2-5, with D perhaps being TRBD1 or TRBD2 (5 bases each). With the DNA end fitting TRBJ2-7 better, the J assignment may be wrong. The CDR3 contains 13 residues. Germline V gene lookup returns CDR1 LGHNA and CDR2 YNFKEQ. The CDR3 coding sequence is TGTGCCAGCAGCCAAGAGGGGGACTACGAGCAGTACTTC. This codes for CASSQEGDYEQYF.

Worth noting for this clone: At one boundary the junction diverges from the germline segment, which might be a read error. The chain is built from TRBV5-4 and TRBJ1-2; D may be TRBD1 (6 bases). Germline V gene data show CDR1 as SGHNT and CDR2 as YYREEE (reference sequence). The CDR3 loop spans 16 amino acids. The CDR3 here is CASSLPGKRGTYGHTF. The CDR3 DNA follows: TGTGCCAGCAGCTTGCCAGGGAAAAGGGGGACCTATGGCCACACCTTC.